These 19 T cell receptor beta chains came from one sample sequenced in a study of cytomegalovirus exposure and HLA in healthy donors. The PCR used 60 Vbeta and 13 Jbeta primers. This table comes from immunoSEQ multiplex PCR, and its TCRdb copy is limited to in-frame clones, with some not included. The table includes about 130,000 clones, over 80% detected once. The sequenced sample was PBMCs. These receptors all come from a man between 18 and 29 years old in good health and CMV-seropositive.

V gene TRBV14 combines with J gene TRBJ2-7; weak D call: TRBD1 (6 bases). CDR1 is SGHDN, CDR2 FVKESK, per germline. The CDR3 covers 18 residues. V lost 2 bases, J lost 2 bases, and 22 bases lay in between. Here the CDR3 DNA reads TGTGCCAGCAGCCAACAACCCTCTGAGGCAGGGGAACCCTACGAGCAGTACTTC. It encodes CASSQQPSEAGEPYEQYF.

The genes are TRBV13 and TRBJ2-7; D unresolved. Germline CDR1 reads PRHDT; CDR2 reads FYEKMQ (reference sequence). This CDR3 contains 12 residues. V lost 0 bases and J 3 bases, leaving 3 bases between the germline ends. CDR3 sequence reads: CASSLGRYEQYF. The DNA for the CDR3 is TGTGCCAGCAGCTTAGGCCGCTACGAGCAGTACTTC. The full variable domain, in which reference TRBV13 and TRBJ2-7 provide the parts outside the CDR3, is AAGVIQSPRHLIKEKRETATLKCYPIPRHDTVYWYQQGPGQDPQFLISFYEKMQSDKGSIPDRFSAQQFSDYHSELNMSSLELGDSALYFCASSLGRYEQYFGPGTRLTVT.

The chain has TRBV2 and TRBJ1-3, with 7 bases identical to TRBD1. The CDR3 is 15 residues long. The V gene end was trimmed by 7 bases and the J gene end by 4 bases; junction bases not matched to a gene: 10. In germline, CDR1 is SNHLY, CDR2 FYNNEI. CDR3 nucleotide sequence: TGTGCCAGCAATATGCCACCGGGACAGGGAAACACCATATATTTT. It encodes CASNMPPGQGNTIYF. The entire variable domain, with the rest obtained from reference TRBV2 and TRBJ1-3, is as follows: EPEVTQTPSHQVTQMGQEVILRCVPISNHLYFYWYRQILGQKVEFLVSFYNNEISEKSEIFDDQFSVERPDGSNFTLKIRSTKLEDSAMYFCASNMPPGQGNTIYFGEGSWLTVV.

The chain joins TRBV9 to TRBJ1-2, with 11 bases identical to TRBD1. The CDR3 has 15 residues. Germline V CDR1 and CDR2: SGDLS, YYNGEE. V shed 2 bases, J shed 2 bases, and the junction held 2 bases outside the gene matches. The CDR3 DNA follows: TGTGCCAGCAGCGTCGGACAGGGGGCAAACTATGGCTACACCTTC. Translated: CASSVGQGANYGYTF.

The genes are TRBV5-1 and TRBJ2-5, with 8 bases fitting TRBD1. The CDR3 extends over 16 amino acids. The germline gives CDR1 SGHRS, CDR2 YFSETQ. Trimming at V came to 0 bases and at J to 2 bases, leaving 6 bases not matched to a gene. The CDR3 region has the DNA TGCGCCAGCAGCTTGGAAGGGACAGGATTACAAGAGACCCAGTACTTC. This translates into CASSLEGTGLQETQYF.

The rearrangement uses TRBV10-3 and TRBJ2-3, with TRBD1 identical over 7 bases. The CDR3 covers 14 residues. The J segment lost 0 bases and the V segment lost 4 bases, leaving 1 base of the junction unmatched. Per the germline V gene, CDR1 is ENHRY and CDR2 is SYGVKD. DNA for the CDR3: TGTGCCATCAGTGGGACAGGCAGCACAGATACGCAGTATTTT. Protein: CAISGTGSTDTQYF.

V and J are TRBV5-6 and TRBJ2-1; the D gene is possibly TRBD1 (6 bases). The V gene's germline CDR1 is SGHDT and CDR2 YYEEEE. V lost 1 base, J lost 9 bases, and 14 bases lay in between. This CDR3 spans 14 amino acids. The CDR3 DNA is TGTGCCAGCAGCTTGCTCGACACAGGGCTTGAGCAGTTCTTC. It is translated as CASSLLDTGLEQFF.

The V gene is TRBV2, the J gene TRBJ2-1, with D tentatively TRBD1 (6 bases). Germline V gives CDR1 SNHLY, CDR2 FYNNEI. This CDR3 is 13 amino acids long. Trimming took 7 bases from V and 3 from J, leaving 10 bases between them. The CDR3 region is CASILRGYNEQFF. The DNA for the CDR3 is TGTGCCAGCATCCTCAGGGGCTACAATGAGCAGTTCTTC. Full variable domain (remainder filled in from reference TRBV2 and TRBJ2-1): EPEVTQTPSHQVTQMGQEVILRCVPISNHLYFYWYRQILGQKVEFLVSFYNNEISEKSEIFDDQFSVERPDGSNFTLKIRSTKLEDSAMYFCASILRGYNEQFFGPGTRLTVL.

The chain combines TRBV5-1 with TRBJ2-1; no firm D call. Germline V gives CDR1 SGHRS, CDR2 YFSETQ. V shed 4 bases and J shed 2 bases, with 19 bases lying between them. This CDR3 is 17 amino acids long. The DNA for the CDR3 is TGCGCCAGCAGCCCCTATGAGTTCGGTATACCCTACAATGAGCAGTTCTTC. The encoded protein is CASSPYEFGIPYNEQFF. Complete variable domain (other parts from reference TRBV5-1 and TRBJ2-1): KAGVTQTPRYLIKTRGQQVTLSCSPISGHRSVSWYQQTPGQGLQFLFEYFSETQRNKGNFPGRFSGRQFSNSRSEMNVSTLELGDSALYLCASSPYEFGIPYNEQFFGPGTRLTVL.

This clone came up a few times. V usage is TRBV6-4 and J usage is TRBJ2-1, with TRBD2 matching over 8 bases. CDR1 and CDR2 (germline): MRHNA, SNTAGT. The CDR3 has 15 residues. The V segment lost 2 bases and the J segment 10 bases; nucleotides outside the gene matches: 10. The CDR3 DNA reads as TGTGCCAGCAGTGACGTAGCGGGGTTCCCGATAGAGCAGTTCTTC. Protein product: CASSDVAGFPIEQFF.

This chain uses TRBV15 with TRBJ2-5, with a weak D call TRBD2 (7 bases). The CDR3 runs 16 residues. V was cut by 3 bases and J by 6 bases, with 20 bases left in between. Germline V gives CDR1 LNHNV, CDR2 YYDKDF (reference sequence). The CDR3 nucleotides read TGTGCCACCAGCAGGGAGTCGTCCGGGGGGCTACAGACCCAGTACTTC. Amino acid sequence: CATSRESSGGLQTQYF.

The chain uses TRBV7-2 and TRBJ2-1; 7 bases align to TRBD1. Unmatched junction bases numbered 11, after V lost 5 bases and J lost 4 bases. The CDR3 is 16 amino acids. The germline CDR1 and CDR2 sequences are SGHTA and FQGNSA. The CDR3, as DNA: TGTGCCAGCAGCGAACCCGGGACAGCCTTATACAATGAGCAGTTCTTC. Translation: CASSEPGTALYNEQFF.

V and J are TRBV29-1 and TRBJ1-1, with 7 bases lining up with TRBD1. V was pared by 2 bases and J by 7 bases, with 10 bases of the junction left unmatched. From germline, CDR1 is SQVTM and CDR2 ANQGSEA. The CDR3 sequence is 14 residues long. The CDR3 nucleotides read TGCAGCGTTGAAATGATAGGGACAGCCTATGAAGCTTTCTTT. As protein: CSVEMIGTAYEAFF.

The chain is built from TRBV7-6 and TRBJ2-2; tentative D call: TRBD2 (5 bases). V gave up 0 bases and J gave up 6 bases, with 8 bases separating them. This CDR3 spans 14 amino acids. Germline values: CDR1 SGHVS, CDR2 FNYEAQ. The CDR3 here is CASSLAAEAGELFF. CDR3 sequence (DNA): TGTGCCAGCAGCTTAGCGGCGGAGGCCGGGGAGCTGTTTTTT.

Only one count was recorded for this clone. J is TRBJ1-2 and V is TRBV4-1, with D possibly being TRBD1 (6 bases). The V end was cut by 0 bases, the J end by 4 bases, with 12 bases between. This CDR3 contains 15 residues. Looked up from germline, CDR1 is MGHRA and CDR2 is YSYEKL. For the CDR3, the DNA is TGCGCCAGCAGCCAAGACCCAGGGGCCGGCTATGGCTACACCTTC. This codes for CASSQDPGAGYGYTF.

This clone was seen a handful of times. This rearrangement joins TRBV6-5 to TRBJ2-6, with D possibly TRBD1 on 6 matching bases. Trimming took 4 bases from V and 2 from J, leaving 9 bases between them. Germline-derived CDR1 and CDR2 are MNHEY and SVGAGI. The CDR3 totals 15 residues. CDR3 region: CASSSSGAGANVLTF. The CDR3 DNA reads as TGTGCCAGCAGTTCCTCAGGGGCTGGGGCCAACGTCCTGACTTTC.

V usage is TRBV28 and J usage is TRBJ1-2; possibly TRBD1 for D (5 bases). V was cut by 5 bases and J by 2 bases, with 12 bases left in between. This CDR3 contains 14 residues. Germline loops: CDR1 MDHEN, CDR2 SYDVKM. The CDR3 loop reads CASSQGYPNYGYTF. The CDR3 nucleotides read TGTGCCAGCAGTCAGGGTTACCCCAACTATGGCTACACCTTC.

V gene TRBV29-1 combines with J gene TRBJ1-1; D not certain. The CDR3 contains 13 residues. Trimming took 4 bases from V and 3 from J, leaving 12 bases between them. CDR1 and CDR2 from the germline V gene are SQVTM and ANQGSEA. The CDR3 loop is CSVVAGVDTEAFF. DNA of the CDR3: TGCAGCGTTGTGGCGGGCGTAGACACTGAAGCTTTCTTT.

V usage is TRBV5-5 and J usage is TRBJ1-5; 8 bases map to TRBD1. CDR1 and CDR2 from the germline V gene are SGHKS and YYEKEE (reference sequence). This CDR3 region has 16 residues. The V segment lost 4 bases and the J segment 2 bases; nucleotides outside the gene matches: 8. CDR3 nucleotide sequence: TGTGCCAGCAGCCCCCCCTCGACAGGGGGCAATCAGCCCCAGCATTTT. Translated, it gives CASSPPSTGGNQPQHF.